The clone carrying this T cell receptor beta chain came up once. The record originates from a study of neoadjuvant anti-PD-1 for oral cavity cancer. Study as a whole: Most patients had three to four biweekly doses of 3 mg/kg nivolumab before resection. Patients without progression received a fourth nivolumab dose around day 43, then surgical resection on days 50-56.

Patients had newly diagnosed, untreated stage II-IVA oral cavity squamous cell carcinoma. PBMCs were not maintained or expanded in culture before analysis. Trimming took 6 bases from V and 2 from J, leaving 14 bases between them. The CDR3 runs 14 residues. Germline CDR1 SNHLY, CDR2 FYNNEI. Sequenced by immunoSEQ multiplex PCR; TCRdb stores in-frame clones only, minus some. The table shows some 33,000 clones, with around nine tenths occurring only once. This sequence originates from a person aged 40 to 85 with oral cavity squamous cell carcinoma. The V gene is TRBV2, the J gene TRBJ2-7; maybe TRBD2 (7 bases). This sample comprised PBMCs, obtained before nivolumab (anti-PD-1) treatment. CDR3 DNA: TGTGCCAGCAGGGCGGGGGCGACAACCTACGAGCAGTACTTC. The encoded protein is CASRAGATTYEQYF. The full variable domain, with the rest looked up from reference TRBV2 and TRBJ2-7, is EPEVTQTPSHQVTQMGQEVILRCVPISNHLYFYWYRQILGQKVEFLVSFYNNEISEKSEIFDDQFSVERPDGSNFTLKIRSTKLEDSAMYFCASRAGATTYEQYFGPGTRLTVT.